The present entry profiles one TCR beta chain with its context. CDR3 length: 13 amino acids. Germline-derived CDR1 and CDR2 are SGHDT and YYEEEE. Germline trimming cut 4 bases from V and 5 bases from J; bases unmatched to any gene: 3. The data stem from a study of untreated major depressive disorder. Produced via immunoSEQ multiplex PCR; TCRdb's table is partial and in-frame only. This table has tens of thousands of clones, 90% to 95% appearing once. This receptor was obtained from a man in his thirties or forties in good health. The V gene is TRBV5-6, the J gene TRBJ1-2; 9 bases agree with TRBD1. The sample consisted of CD4+ T cells from PBMCs. Here the CDR3 DNA reads TGTGCCAGCAGCCCTGACAGGGGGTATGGCTACACCTTC. It encodes CASSPDRGYGYTF.